This T cell receptor beta chain was retrieved from a study of PD-1 blockade in classical Hodgkin lymphoma. Repertoires were generated with immunoSEQ multiplex PCR, while TCRdb's copy carries only in-frame clones and drops some. In the table there are around 92,000 clones, 75% to 85% of which are singletons. The CDR3 runs 14 residues. The germline V gene has CDR1 SGHNT and CDR2 YYREEE (reference sequence). V was shortened by 3 bases and J by 5 bases, with 14 bases between the two germline ends. This sample's time point: cycle 4 day 1 (C4D1), after more than 5 weeks of nivolumab. No patient escaped relapse after autologous stem cell transplantation, and brentuximab vedotin exposure varied.

The sample consisted of peripheral blood mononuclear cells (PBMCs), taken before the fourth cycle of nivolumab. The chain employs TRBV5-4 and TRBJ2-5, with D possibly matching TRBD2 (5 bases). This receptor was identified in a human donor with classical Hodgkin lymphoma. CDR3 loop: CASSSRGNEETQYF. The CDR3 DNA is TGTGCCAGCAGCTCGAGAGGGAATGAGGAGACCCAGTACTTC.